Each of the 8 T cell receptor beta chains below was sequenced from the same sample in a study of metastatic and nonmetastatic thyroid tumors. MiXCR re-clonotyped the PCR reads for TCRdb. The table shows roughly 53,000 clones, with about 20% occurring only once. Among the patients, none had received any treatment before thyroid surgery. Sequencing used blood. These TCRs come from a female donor with papillary thyroid cancer or a benign thyroid nodule (not recorded which). Some clones in this sample may be carry-over from other donors' samples.

At least ten counts were recorded for this clone. The rearrangement joins TRBV5-6 to TRBJ1-2; TRBD1 is a possible D gene (5 bases). Trimming took off 4 bases at V and 2 bases at J, with 12 bases between the two ends. CDR3 length: 14 residues. Per the germline V gene, CDR1 is SGHDT and CDR2 is YYEEEE. The CDR3 reads CASSPGGPNYGYTF. The CDR3 DNA reads TGTGCCAGCAGCCCTGGGGGACCGAACTATGGCTACACCTTC.

This clone has ten or more counts. This rearrangement joins TRBV27 to TRBJ2-7; D may match TRBD1 or TRBD2 (5 bases each). The V and J ends lost 6 bases and 2 bases respectively, with 14 bases between them. CDR3 length: 14 amino acids. Germline CDR1 is MNHEY and CDR2 is SMNVEV (reference sequence). The CDR3 nucleotides read TGTGCCAGCAGGTCGGGACGACTAACCTACGAGCAGTACTTC. This translates into CASRSGRLTYEQYF.

A remark on this clone: A much larger clone differs from this one at a single base, so this may be a read error. V gene TRBV7-2 combines with J gene TRBJ2-3; D gene ambiguous. V lost 3 bases and J 5 bases, leaving 9 bases between the germline ends. CDR3 length: 13 residues. The V gene's germline CDR1 is SGHTA and CDR2 FQGNSA. Here the CDR3 reads CASSFYSEDTQYF. In DNA form, the CDR3 reads TGTGCCAGCAGCTTCTACAGCGAAGATACGCAGTATTTT.

The J gene is TRBJ2-6, the V gene TRBV11-2; D ambiguous. V lost 2 bases to trimming and J lost 3 bases, with 20 bases between them. In germline, CDR1 is SGHAT, CDR2 FQNNGV. The CDR3 loop spans 19 amino acids. The CDR3 coding sequence is TGTGCCAGCAGCTTACACCCGGGCCAACCAGCGTATGGGGCCAACGTCCTGACTTTC. Translated: CASSLHPGQPAYGANVLTF.

Ten or more counts support this clone. V gene TRBV7-8 combines with J gene TRBJ2-2; possible D gene TRBD1, 6 bases. Per germline, CDR1 SGHVS and CDR2 FQNEAQ. V was clipped by 4 bases and J by 2 bases, with 11 bases between them. This CDR3 is 15 amino acids long. The CDR3 bases are TGTGCCAGCAGCTACCGGACAGCTAACACCGGGGAGCTGTTTTTT. Residues: CASSYRTANTGELFF.

This clone was detected many times. This sequence joins TRBV20-1 and TRBJ2-7; D unclear. CDR3 length equals 15 residues. CDR1 is DFQATT and CDR2 is SNEGSKA in the germline V gene (reference sequence). V lost 1 base to trimming and J lost 0 bases, with 13 bases between them. CDR3 nucleotide sequence: TGCAGTGCTAGAGCCACCGGGCGAACCTCCTACGAGCAGTACTTC. Translated: CSARATGRTSYEQYF.

Many counts were recorded for this clone. This chain links TRBV6-1 with TRBJ1-4; 7 bases map to TRBD1. After removal of 6 bases from V and 3 bases from J, the junction contained 10 bases not matched to a gene. The CDR3 runs 16 residues. Germline CDR1 is MNHNS and CDR2 is SASEGT. The CDR3 bases are TGTGCCAGCAGAAAACAGGGGTCCTGGGCTAATGAAAAACTGTTTTTT. Residues: CASRKQGSWANEKLFF.

This clone was recorded at least ten times. The chain links TRBV6-1 to TRBJ1-1; D remains ambiguous. Trimming removed 5 bases from V and 3 bases from J, with 7 bases in between. Germline CDR1 reads MNHNS; CDR2 reads SASEGT. This CDR3 is built from 12 residues. The CDR3 region is CASSITDTEAFF. Here the CDR3 DNA reads TGTGCCAGCAGTATAACGGACACTGAAGCTTTCTTT.